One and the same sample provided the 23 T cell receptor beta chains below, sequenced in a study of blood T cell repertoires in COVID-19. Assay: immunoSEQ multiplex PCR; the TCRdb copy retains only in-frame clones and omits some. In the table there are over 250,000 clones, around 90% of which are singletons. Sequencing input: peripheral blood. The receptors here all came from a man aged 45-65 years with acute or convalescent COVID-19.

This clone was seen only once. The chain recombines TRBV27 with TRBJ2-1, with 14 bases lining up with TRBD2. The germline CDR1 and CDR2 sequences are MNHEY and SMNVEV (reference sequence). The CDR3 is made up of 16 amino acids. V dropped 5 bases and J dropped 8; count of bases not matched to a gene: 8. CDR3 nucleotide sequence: TGTGCCAGCAGTCCTGGGACTAGCGGGGGCCGGGATGAGCAGTTCTTC. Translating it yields CASSPGTSGGRDEQFF.

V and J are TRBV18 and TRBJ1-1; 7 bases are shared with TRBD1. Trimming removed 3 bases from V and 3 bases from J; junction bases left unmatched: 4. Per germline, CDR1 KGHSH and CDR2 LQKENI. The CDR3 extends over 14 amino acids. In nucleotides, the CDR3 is TGTGCCAGCTCACCTACAGGGGTTGACACTGAAGCTTTCTTT. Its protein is CASSPTGVDTEAFF.

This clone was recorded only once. The CDR3 coding sequence is TGTGCCAGCAGCGCCAGGGGGCCCTATGGCTACACCTTC. This encodes CASSARGPYGYTF. This sequence joins TRBV9 and TRBJ1-2; 8 positions match TRBD1. After removal of 3 bases from V and 4 bases from J, the junction contained 2 bases not matched to a gene. The CDR3 is 13 amino acids. CDR1 SGDLS and CDR2 YYNGEE come from the germline V gene.

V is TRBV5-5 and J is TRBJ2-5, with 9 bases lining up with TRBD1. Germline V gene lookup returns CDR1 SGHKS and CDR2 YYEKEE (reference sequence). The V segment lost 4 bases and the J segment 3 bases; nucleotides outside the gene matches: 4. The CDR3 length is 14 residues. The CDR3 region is CASSRGTGKETQYF. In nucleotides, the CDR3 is TGTGCCAGCAGCAGAGGGACAGGGAAAGAGACCCAGTACTTC.

The CDR3 nucleotides read TGTGCCACCAGCAGAGATCACGGGGGAGTCACCGGGGAGCTGTTTTTT. Translating it yields CATSRDHGGVTGELFF. The chain recombines TRBV15 with TRBJ2-2, with D perhaps matching TRBD2 (6 bases). Between the trimmed V and J ends, which lost 0 bases and 4 bases, there was a span of 12 bases. The CDR3 covers 16 residues. Germline CDR1 is LNHNV and CDR2 is YYDKDF (reference sequence).

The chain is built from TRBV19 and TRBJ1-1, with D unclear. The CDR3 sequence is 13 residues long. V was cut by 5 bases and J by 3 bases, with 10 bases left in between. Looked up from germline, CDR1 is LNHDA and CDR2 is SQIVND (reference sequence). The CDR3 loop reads CASSPWEDTEAFF. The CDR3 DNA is TGTGCCAGTAGTCCATGGGAGGACACTGAAGCTTTCTTT.

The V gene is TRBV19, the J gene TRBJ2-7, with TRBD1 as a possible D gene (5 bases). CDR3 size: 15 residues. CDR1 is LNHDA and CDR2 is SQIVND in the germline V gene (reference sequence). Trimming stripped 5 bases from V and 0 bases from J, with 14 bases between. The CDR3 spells CASSPDPRASYEQYF. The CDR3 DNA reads TGTGCCAGTAGTCCCGACCCCAGGGCCTCCTACGAGCAGTACTTC.

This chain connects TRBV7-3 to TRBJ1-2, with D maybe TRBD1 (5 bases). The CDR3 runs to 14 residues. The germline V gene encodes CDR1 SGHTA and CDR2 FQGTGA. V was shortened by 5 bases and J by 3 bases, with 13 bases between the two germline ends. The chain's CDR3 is CASSLRGTDYGYTF. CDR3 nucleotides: TGTGCCAGCAGCCTACGCGGGACGGACTATGGCTACACCTTC. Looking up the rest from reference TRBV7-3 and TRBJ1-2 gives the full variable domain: GAGVSQTPSNKVTEKGKYVELRCDPISGHTALYWYRQSLGQGPEFLIYFQGTGAADDSGLPNDRFFAVRPEGSVSTLKIQRTERGDSAVYLCASSLRGTDYGYTFGSGTRLTVV.

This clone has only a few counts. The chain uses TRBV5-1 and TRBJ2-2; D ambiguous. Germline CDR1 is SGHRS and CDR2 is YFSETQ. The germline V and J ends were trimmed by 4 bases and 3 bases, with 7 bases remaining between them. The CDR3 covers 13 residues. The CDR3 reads CASSEPHTGELFF. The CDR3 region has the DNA TGCGCCAGCAGCGAGCCCCACACCGGGGAGCTGTTTTTT.

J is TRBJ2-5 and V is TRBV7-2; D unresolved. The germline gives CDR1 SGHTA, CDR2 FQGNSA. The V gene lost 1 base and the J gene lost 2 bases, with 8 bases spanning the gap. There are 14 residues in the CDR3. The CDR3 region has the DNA TGTGCCAGCAGCTTAGAGCCCTCGCAAGAGACCCAGTACTTC. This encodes CASSLEPSQETQYF.

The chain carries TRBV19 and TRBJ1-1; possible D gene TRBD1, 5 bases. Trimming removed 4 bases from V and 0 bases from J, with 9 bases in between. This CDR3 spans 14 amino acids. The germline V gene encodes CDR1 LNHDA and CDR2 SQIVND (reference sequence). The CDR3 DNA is TGTGCCAGTAGTACCAGGGCCATGAACACTGAAGCTTTCTTT. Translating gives CASSTRAMNTEAFF.

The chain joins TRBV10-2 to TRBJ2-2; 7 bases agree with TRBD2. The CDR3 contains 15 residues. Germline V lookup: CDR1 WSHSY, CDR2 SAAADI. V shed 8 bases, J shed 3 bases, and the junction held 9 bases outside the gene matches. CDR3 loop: CASGYGGGDTGELFF. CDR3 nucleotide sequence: TGCGCCAGCGGGTATGGGGGGGGAGACACCGGGGAGCTGTTTTTT.

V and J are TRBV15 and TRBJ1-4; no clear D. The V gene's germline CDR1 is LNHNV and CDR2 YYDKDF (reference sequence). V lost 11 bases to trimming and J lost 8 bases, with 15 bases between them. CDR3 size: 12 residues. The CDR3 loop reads CACGGRGEKLFF. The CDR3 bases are TGTGCCTGCGGAGGGAGAGGGGAAAAACTGTTTTTT.

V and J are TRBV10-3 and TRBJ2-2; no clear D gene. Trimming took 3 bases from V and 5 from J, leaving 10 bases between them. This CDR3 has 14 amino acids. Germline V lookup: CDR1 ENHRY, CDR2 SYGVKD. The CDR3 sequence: CAISDPTVTGELFF. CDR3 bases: TGTGCCATCAGTGACCCTACAGTTACCGGGGAGCTGTTTTTT.

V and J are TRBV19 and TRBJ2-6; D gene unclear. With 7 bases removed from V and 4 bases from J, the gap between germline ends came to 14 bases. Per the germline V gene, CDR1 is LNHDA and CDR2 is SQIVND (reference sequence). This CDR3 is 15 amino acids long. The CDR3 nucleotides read TGTGCCAGTACATGGGCTCATTCGGGGGCCAACGTCCTGACTTTC. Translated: CASTWAHSGANVLTF.

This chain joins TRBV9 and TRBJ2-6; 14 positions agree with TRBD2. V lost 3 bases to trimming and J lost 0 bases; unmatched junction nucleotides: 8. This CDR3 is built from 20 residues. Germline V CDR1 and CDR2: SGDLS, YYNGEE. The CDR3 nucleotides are TGTGCCAGCAGCGCCGGGACTAGCGGGGGTTCGATCTCTGGGGCCAACGTCCTGACTTTC. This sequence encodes CASSAGTSGGSISGANVLTF.

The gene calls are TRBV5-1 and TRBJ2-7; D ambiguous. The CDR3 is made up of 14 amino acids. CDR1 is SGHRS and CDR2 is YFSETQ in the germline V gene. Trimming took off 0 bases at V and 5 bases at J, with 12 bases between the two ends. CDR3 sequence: CASSLVPPSDEQYF. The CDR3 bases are TGCGCCAGCAGCTTGGTACCTCCCTCGGACGAGCAGTACTTC.

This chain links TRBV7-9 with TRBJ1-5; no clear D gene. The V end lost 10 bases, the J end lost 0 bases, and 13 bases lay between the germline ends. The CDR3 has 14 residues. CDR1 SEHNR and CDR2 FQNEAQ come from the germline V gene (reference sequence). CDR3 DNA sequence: TGTGCCACTGCGGCGGCTCTTAGCAATCAGCCCCAGCATTTT. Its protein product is CATAAALSNQPQHF. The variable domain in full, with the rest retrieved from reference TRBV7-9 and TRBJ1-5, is DTGVSQNPRHKITKRGQNVTFRCDPISEHNRLYWYRQTLGQGPEFLTYFQNEAQLEKSRLLSDRFSAERPKGSFSTLEIQRTEQGDSAMYLCATAAALSNQPQHFGDGTRLSIL.

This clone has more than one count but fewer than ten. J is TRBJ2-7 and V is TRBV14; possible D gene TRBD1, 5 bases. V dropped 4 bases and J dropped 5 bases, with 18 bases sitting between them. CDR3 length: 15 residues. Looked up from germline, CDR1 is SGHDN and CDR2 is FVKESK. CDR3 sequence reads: CASSLKWQGGDEQYF. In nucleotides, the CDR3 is TGTGCCAGCAGCCTCAAGTGGCAGGGTGGTGACGAGCAGTACTTC.

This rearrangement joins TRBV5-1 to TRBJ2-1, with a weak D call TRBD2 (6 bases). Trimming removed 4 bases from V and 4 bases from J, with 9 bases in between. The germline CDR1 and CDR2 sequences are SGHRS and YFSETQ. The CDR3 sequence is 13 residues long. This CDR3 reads CASSAGLYNEQFF. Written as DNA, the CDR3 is TGCGCCAGCAGCGCGGGACTTTACAATGAGCAGTTCTTC.

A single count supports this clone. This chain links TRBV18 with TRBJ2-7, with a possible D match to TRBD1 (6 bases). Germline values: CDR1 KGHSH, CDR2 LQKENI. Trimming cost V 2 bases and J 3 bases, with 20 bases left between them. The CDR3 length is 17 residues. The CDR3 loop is CASSPSSLRTAGYEQYF. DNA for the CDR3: TGTGCCAGCTCACCAAGTAGCCTCCGGACAGCCGGCTACGAGCAGTACTTC.

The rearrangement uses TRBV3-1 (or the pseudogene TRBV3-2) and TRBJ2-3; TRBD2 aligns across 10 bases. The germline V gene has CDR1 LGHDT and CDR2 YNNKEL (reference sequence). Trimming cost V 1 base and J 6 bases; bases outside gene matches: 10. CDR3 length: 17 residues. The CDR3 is CASSQAPSGGVRDTQYF. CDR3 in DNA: TGTGCCAGCAGCCAAGCGCCCAGCGGGGGGGTGCGGGATACGCAGTATTTT.

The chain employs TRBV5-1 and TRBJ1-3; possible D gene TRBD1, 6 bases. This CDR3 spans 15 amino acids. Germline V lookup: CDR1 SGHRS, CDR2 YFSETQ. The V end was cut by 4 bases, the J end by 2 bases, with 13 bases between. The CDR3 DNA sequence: TGCGCCAGCAGCCTACCGGACAGCCCTGGAAACACCATATATTTT. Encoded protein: CASSLPDSPGNTIYF.